The 2 T cell receptor beta chains given below trace back to one sample, sequenced in a study of beta chain features in type 1 diabetes. The isolated RNA, all of it, was reverse transcribed, so expressed TCRB transcripts were what got sequenced. The repertoire was sequenced with immunoSEQ multiplex PCR; TCRdb's copy has only in-frame clones and lacks some. The data contain 300,000 to 450,000 clones, around 20% of them singletons. Sequences were obtained from naive CD4+ T cells from blood. These receptors originate from a young woman in good health.

The chain couples TRBV9 to TRBJ2-1; TRBD2 matches 13 bases. V was pared by 4 bases and J by 5 bases, with 3 bases of the junction left unmatched. The CDR3 covers 15 residues. Germline CDR1 reads SGDLS; CDR2 reads YYNGEE. The CDR3 DNA is TGTGCCAGCAGCACCGGGACTAGCGGGAACAATGAGCAGTTCTTC. Translated, it gives CASSTGTSGNNEQFF.

The V call is TRBV30, the J call TRBJ1-2; D is unresolved. Trimming removed 1 base at V and 3 bases at J, with 12 bases between. This CDR3 has 14 residues. Germline V gene lookup returns CDR1 GTSNPN and CDR2 SVGIG (reference sequence). The CDR3 DNA sequence: TGTGCCTGGAGTGATAAGGGAGGAGACTATGGCTACACCTTC. As protein: CAWSDKGGDYGYTF. Complete variable domain (other parts from reference TRBV30 and TRBJ1-2): SQTIHQWPATLVQPVGSPLSLECTVEGTSNPNLYWYRQAAGRGLQLLFYSVGIGQISSEVPQNLSASRPQDRQFILSSKKLLLSDSGFYLCAWSDKGGDYGYTFGSGTRLTVV.